This T cell receptor (beta chain) was recorded in a study of cytotoxic CD8 clonotypes in ibrutinib-treated CLL. Study as a whole: Per sample, productive templates averaged about 240,000 and productive rearrangements averaged 94,082.

This clone was observed a handful of times. Its antigen is as yet unknown. Study outcomes and limitations: With treatment, public clonotypes, which were uncommon, either contracted or remained stable. Sampling of sustained-remission and progressing patients occurred at differing times.

Sequenced by immunoSEQ multiplex PCR; TCRdb stores in-frame clones only, minus some. The sample shows over 150,000 clones, 55% to 85% of them seen only once. Trimming took 4 bases from V and 13 from J; bases not matched to a gene: 10. The CDR3 spans 14 residues. Germline assignment: CDR1 SNHLY and CDR2 FYNNEI. The gene calls are TRBV2 and TRBJ1-4; 9 nucleotides align to TRBD1. The sample here was PBMCs, taken after 24 months of ibrutinib treatment. This sequence was found in a human donor with chronic lymphocytic leukemia. The CDR3 DNA is TGTGCCAGCAGTGTCCGGGACAGGGACGTGGTACTGTTTTTT. Encoded protein: CASSVRDRDVVLFF.